Described below is a single TCR beta chain sequence and its context. This record belongs to a study of CD8+CD57+ T cells in acquired aplastic anemia. Across the whole study: The sorted CD4+ and CD8+ cells yielded an average approximately 3 ug of DNA.

Patients picked for sequencing had shown CD8+CD57+ cell expansion detected by flow cytometry. Severe acquired aplastic anemia was diagnosed in all patients. Profiling that covered TCR beta VDJ and CDR3 relied on genomic DNA as its template. MiXCR, applied by TCRdb to the reads, yields one record per CDR3 protein. The sample lists under 250,000 distinct CDR3 sequences; around 43% were seen once. V gave up 7 bases and J gave up 6 bases; unmatched junction bases: 12. The germline V gene encodes CDR1 MNHNY and CDR2 SVGAGI (reference sequence). The CDR3 is 15 residues long. The sequenced sample consisted of sorted CD4+, CD8+, or CD8+CD57+ T cells (not recorded which) from PBMCs. The chain joins TRBV6-6 to TRBJ1-1; 9 bases match TRBD1. The clonotype originates from a human donor with aplastic anemia. CDR3 nucleotide sequence: TGTGCCAGCATCAGAACGGACAGGGGAGTCCCTGAAGCTTTCTTT. Its translation: CASIRTDRGVPEAFF.